Shown below are 2 T cell receptor beta chains from a single sample sequenced in a study of T cell changes during pregnancy in multiple sclerosis. Profiled with immunoSEQ multiplex PCR; TCRdb holds only in-frame clones, not every one. The table includes tens of thousands of clones, approximately 90% detected once. The sample consisted of CD4+ T cells from peripheral blood mononuclear cells, taken in the second trimester of pregnancy. The receptors come from a female donor with multiple sclerosis, enrolled in a pregnancy study.

This chain joins TRBV7-2 and TRBJ2-7; TRBD2 is a possible D gene (6 bases). Trimming cost V 1 base and J 8 bases, with 9 bases left between them. Germline lookup yields CDR1 SGHTA and CDR2 FQGNSA. This CDR3 contains 12 residues. The CDR3 DNA reads TGTGCCAGCAGCTTAGTGGAGGGTAAGCAGTACTTC. Translating it yields CASSLVEGKQYF.

This clone has just a few counts. V usage is TRBV6-5 and J usage is TRBJ1-1, with D uncertain. V lost 6 bases and J 5 bases, leaving 16 bases between the germline ends. The CDR3 consists of 14 residues. CDR1 and CDR2 (germline): MNHEY, SVGAGI. The CDR3 loop is CASREVLSRTEAFF. DNA of the CDR3: TGTGCCAGCAGGGAGGTCCTAAGTAGGACTGAAGCTTTCTTT.